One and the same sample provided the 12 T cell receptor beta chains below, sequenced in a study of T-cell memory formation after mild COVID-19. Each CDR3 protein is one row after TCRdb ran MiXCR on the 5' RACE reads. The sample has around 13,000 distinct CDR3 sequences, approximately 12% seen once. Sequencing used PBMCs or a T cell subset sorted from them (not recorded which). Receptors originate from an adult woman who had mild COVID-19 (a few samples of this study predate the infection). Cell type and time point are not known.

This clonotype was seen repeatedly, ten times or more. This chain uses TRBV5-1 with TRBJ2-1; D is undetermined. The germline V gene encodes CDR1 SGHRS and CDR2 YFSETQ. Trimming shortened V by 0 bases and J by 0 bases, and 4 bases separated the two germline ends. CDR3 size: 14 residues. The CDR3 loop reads CASSLGFSYNEQFF. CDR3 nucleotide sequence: TGCGCCAGCAGCTTGGGGTTCTCCTACAATGAGCAGTTCTTC. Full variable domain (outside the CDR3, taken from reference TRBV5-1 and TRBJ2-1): KAGVTQTPRYLIKTRGQQVTLSCSPISGHRSVSWYQQTPGQGLQFLFEYFSETQRNKGNFPGRFSGRQFSNSRSEMNVSTLELGDSALYLCASSLGFSYNEQFFGPGTRLTVL.

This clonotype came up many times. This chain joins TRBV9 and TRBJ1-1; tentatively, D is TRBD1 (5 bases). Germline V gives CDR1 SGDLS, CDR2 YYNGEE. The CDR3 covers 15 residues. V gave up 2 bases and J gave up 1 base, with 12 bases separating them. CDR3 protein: CASSVSSGGNTEAFF. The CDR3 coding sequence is TGTGCCAGCAGCGTCTCATCCGGGGGGAACACTGAAGCTTTCTTT.

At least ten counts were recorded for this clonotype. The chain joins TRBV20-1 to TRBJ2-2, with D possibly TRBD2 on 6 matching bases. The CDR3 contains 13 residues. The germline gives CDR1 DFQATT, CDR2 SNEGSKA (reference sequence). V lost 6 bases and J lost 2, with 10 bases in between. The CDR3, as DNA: TGCAGTGCCCGAGGGACTAACACCGGGGAGCTGTTTTTT. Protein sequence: CSARGTNTGELFF.

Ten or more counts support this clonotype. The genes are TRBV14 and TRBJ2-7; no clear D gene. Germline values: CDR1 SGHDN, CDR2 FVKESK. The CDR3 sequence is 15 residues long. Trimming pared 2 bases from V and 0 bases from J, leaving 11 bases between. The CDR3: CASSQSPESSYEQYF. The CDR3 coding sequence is TGTGCCAGCAGCCAAAGCCCAGAGAGCTCCTACGAGCAGTACTTC.

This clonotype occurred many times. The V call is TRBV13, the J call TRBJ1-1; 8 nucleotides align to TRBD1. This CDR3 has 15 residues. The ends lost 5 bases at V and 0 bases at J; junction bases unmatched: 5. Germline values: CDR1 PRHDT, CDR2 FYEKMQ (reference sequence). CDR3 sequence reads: CASSMHRGLNTEAFF. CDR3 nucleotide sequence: TGTGCCAGCAGCATGCACAGGGGGTTGAACACTGAAGCTTTCTTT.

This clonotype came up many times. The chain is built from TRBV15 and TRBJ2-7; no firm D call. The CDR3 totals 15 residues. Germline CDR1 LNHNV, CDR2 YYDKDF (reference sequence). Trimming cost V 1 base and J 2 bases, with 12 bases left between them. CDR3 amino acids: CATSRVPVIAYEQYF. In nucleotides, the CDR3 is TGTGCCACCAGCAGAGTTCCGGTAATTGCCTACGAGCAGTACTTC.

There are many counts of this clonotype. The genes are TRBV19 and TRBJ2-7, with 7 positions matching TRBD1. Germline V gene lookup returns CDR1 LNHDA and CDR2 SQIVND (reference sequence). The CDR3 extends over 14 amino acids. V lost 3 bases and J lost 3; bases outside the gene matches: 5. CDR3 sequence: CASSMATGIYEQYF. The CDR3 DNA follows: TGTGCCAGTAGTATGGCGACAGGGATCTACGAGCAGTACTTC.

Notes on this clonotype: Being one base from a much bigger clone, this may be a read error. The CDR3 region is CARALWQGRRYEQYF. In DNA form, the CDR3 reads TGTGCCAGAGCATTATGGCAGGGGAGGCGGTACGAGCAGTACTTC. This chain joins TRBV7-9 and TRBJ2-7, with D tentatively TRBD1 or TRBD2 (6 bases each). Per the germline V gene, CDR1 is SEHNR and CDR2 is FQNEAQ (reference sequence). V was pared by 9 bases and J by 4 bases, with 22 bases between. The CDR3 runs to 15 residues.

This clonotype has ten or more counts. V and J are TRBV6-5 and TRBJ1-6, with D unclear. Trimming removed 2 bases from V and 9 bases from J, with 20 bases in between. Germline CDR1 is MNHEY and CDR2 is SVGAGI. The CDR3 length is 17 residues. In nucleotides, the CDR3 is TGTGCCAGCAGTTACGGGCAGGCGGATGGAAGGGCTTCACCCCTCCACTTT. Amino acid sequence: CASSYGQADGRASPLHF.

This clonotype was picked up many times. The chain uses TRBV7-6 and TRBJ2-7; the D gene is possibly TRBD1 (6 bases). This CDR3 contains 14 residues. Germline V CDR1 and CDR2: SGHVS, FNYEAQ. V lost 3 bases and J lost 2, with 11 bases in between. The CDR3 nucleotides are TGTGCCAGCAGCTTTTCGGACAGAACCTACGAGCAGTACTTC. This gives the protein CASSFSDRTYEQYF.

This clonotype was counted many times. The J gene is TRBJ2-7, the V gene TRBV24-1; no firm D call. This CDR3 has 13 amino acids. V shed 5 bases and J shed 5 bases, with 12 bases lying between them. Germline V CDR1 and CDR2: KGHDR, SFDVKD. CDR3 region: CATSVGDKHEQYF. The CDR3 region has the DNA TGTGCCACCAGTGTCGGAGATAAACACGAGCAGTACTTC.

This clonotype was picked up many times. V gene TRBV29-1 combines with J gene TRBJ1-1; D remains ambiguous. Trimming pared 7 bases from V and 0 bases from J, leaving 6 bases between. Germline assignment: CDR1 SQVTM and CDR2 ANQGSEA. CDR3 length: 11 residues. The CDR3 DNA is TGCAGCGCTATCATGAACACTGAAGCTTTCTTT. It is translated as CSAIMNTEAFF.